This TCR beta chain is drawn from a study of blood T cell repertoires in COVID-19. In the study overall: Samples taken during acute and convalescent COVID-19 were collected in the United States, Italy and Spain. Sources were T cells, B-cell-depleted T cells, or PBMCs; the material itself was cDNA or gDNA.

Authors' analysis steps: It was from reference gene primer amplification that nucleated cell counts were estimated. The data were produced by immunoSEQ multiplex PCR, yet TCRdb's version contains in-frame clones alone and is incomplete. The D gene and trimming were derived from the DNA, and the V and J assignments and clone size from that table. The sample yields about 170,000 clones, under 95% seen once. CDR1 is MDHEN, CDR2 SYDVKM, per germline. V lost 6 bases to trimming and J lost 1 base; unmatched junction nucleotides: 3. The CDR3 length is 15 residues. This clonotype originated in a man aged 18 to 35 with COVID-19, enrolled during active disease. The chain has TRBV28 and TRBJ1-5, with 10 bases fitting TRBD1. Sequenced input: peripheral blood. The CDR3 DNA sequence: TGTGCCAGCAGCCTGGGACAGGGGAGCAATCAGCCCCAGCATTTT. This encodes CASSLGQGSNQPQHF.